Described below is a single T cell receptor beta chain sequence and its context. Authors' data handling: Filtering differed, since immunoSEQ gave only junction sequences and no quality scores. Clones were read by immunoSEQ multiplex PCR, and TCRdb kept only the in-frame ones, dropping some. The DNA was the basis for D and trimming; V, J and clone size are from that table. In the table there are roughly 2.5 million clones, around nine tenths of which are singletons. Germline CDR1 reads SGHRS; CDR2 reads YFSETQ. CDR3 size: 14 residues. V was pared by 3 bases and J by 10 bases, with 5 bases of the junction left unmatched. The sample comes from a study of shared clonotypes between healthy human individuals. Overall study context: The people who gave samples were a couple of women and three men aged 18 to 49. The plates for each donor numbered three CD4 naive, three CD4 memory, two CD8 naive and one CD8 memory.

The investigators split CD4+ cells into a CD45RA+ naive subset and a CD45RA-negative memory subset. J is TRBJ1-6 and V is TRBV5-1; 9 bases line up with TRBD1. The receptor was derived from a man younger than 30 in good health. Sequencing input: naive CD4+ T cells sorted from blood. The subset was: CD45RA+ positively selected. The CDR3 nucleotides read TGCGCCAGCAGCTCCTCGGGACAGGGCTCACCCCTCCACTTT. This translates into CASSSSGQGSPLHF.